The clone carrying this TCR beta chain was found a few times. Its antigen remains unknown. This sample is part of a study of blood T cells in healthy people across ages. V gave up 2 bases and J gave up 1 base; unmatched junction bases: 7. This CDR3 contains 16 residues. Germline assignment: CDR1 SGHRS and CDR2 YFSETQ. Next came a second PCR, run for about 6 to 12 cycles, which used a sample-barcoded 5' primer along with a J-beta primer mix. TCRdb ran MiXCR on the 5' RACE reads and lists one entry per CDR3 protein. Of 700,000 or so distinct CDR3 sequences in the sample, around 38% were seen once. Study observations and caveats: A strong correlation was found between TCR beta diversity and the percentage of naive T cells. TCR beta diversity per million T cells fell roughly linearly with age.

The sample was blood. This clonotype was sampled from a man older than 75 in good health. The chain combines TRBV5-1 with TRBJ2-5; 8 positions match TRBD1. The CDR3 loop is CASSFSGTGVQETQYF. CDR3 nucleotide sequence: TGCGCCAGCAGCTTTTCCGGGACAGGAGTCCAAGAGACCCAGTACTTC.